One T cell receptor (beta chain) is described in this entry. As yet, its antigen is unknown. The sample originates from a study of OX40 agonist ivuxolimab in advanced cancers. Across the study: Patients received intravenous ivuxolimab every 2 weeks at 0.01 to 10 mg/kg. Study results and caveats: The antigens recognized by the expanded peripheral T cells, that is their antigen specificity, were not determined. On average, CD8+ T cells showed a greater number of expanded clones than CD4+.

Per germline, CDR1 SGHRS and CDR2 YFSETQ. The J segment lost 1 base and the V segment lost 4 bases, leaving 4 bases of the junction unmatched. The CDR3 spans 14 residues. Measured with immunoSEQ multiplex PCR; TCRdb has only the in-frame clones, and not every one. The table shows roughly 50,000 clones, with roughly 92% occurring only once. V usage is TRBV5-1 and J usage is TRBJ1-1; TRBD1 matches at 7 bases. This sequence originates from an adult with an advanced solid tumor such as melanoma, head and neck, liver or kidney cancer. Specimen: CD4+ or CD8+ T cells sorted from blood, collected in a trial of the OX40 agonist ivuxolimab. The CDR3 DNA follows: TGCGCCAGCAGCCAAAACAGGGGGAACACTGAAGCTTTCTTT. This gives the protein CASSQNRGNTEAFF.